This entry lists 27 T cell receptor beta chains sequenced from one sample in a study of T cell responses to AZD1222 COVID-19 vaccine. Generated by immunoSEQ multiplex PCR, the TCRdb table keeps only in-frame clones and is missing some. This table holds approximately 93,000 clones, approximately 89% found once. The input for sequencing was peripheral blood, taken 28 days after the second AZD1222 dose. These receptors all come from an adult who received the AZD1222 COVID-19 vaccine.

The gene calls are TRBV27 and TRBJ1-2; no definite D call. In germline, CDR1 is MNHEY, CDR2 SMNVEV (reference sequence). The CDR3 is 15 amino acids. V lost 4 bases and J lost 7, with 19 bases in between. Here the CDR3 reads CASSSAVEASSGYTF. The CDR3 bases are TGTGCCAGCAGTTCGGCAGTTGAAGCCAGTAGTGGCTACACCTTC.

The chain links TRBV27 to TRBJ1-1; 8 bases line up with TRBD1. Trimming at V came to 3 bases and at J to 1 base, leaving 1 base not matched to a gene. The germline V gene has CDR1 MNHEY and CDR2 SMNVEV (reference sequence). CDR3 length equals 14 residues. The CDR3 reads CASSFGQGNTEAFF. As DNA, the CDR3 is TGTGCCAGCAGTTTCGGACAGGGGAACACTGAAGCTTTCTTT.

The chain couples TRBV12-3 or TRBV12-4 to TRBJ2-7; D is ambiguous. V lost 3 bases and J lost 2, with 8 bases in between. The CDR3 is 13 residues long. The CDR3 protein is CASSLGTTYEQYF. As DNA, the CDR3 is TGTGCCAGCAGTTTGGGCACCACCTACGAGCAGTACTTC.

Only one count was recorded for this clone. CDR3 in amino acids: CASRRTTFYEQYV. CDR3 in DNA: TGTGCCAGCAGACGGACGACTTTCTACGAGCAGTACGTC. The V and J genes are TRBV2 and TRBJ2-7; no reliable D call. Per the germline V gene, CDR1 is SNHLY and CDR2 is FYNNEI. The V end lost 6 bases, the J end lost 3 bases, and 12 bases lay between the germline ends. This CDR3 region has 13 residues.

The chain uses TRBV11-2 and TRBJ1-2; D unclear. The CDR3 runs 14 residues. CDR1 and CDR2 (germline): SGHAT, FQNNGV. V lost 2 bases and J 4 bases, leaving 11 bases between the germline ends. CDR3 sequence reads: CASSLSGGGYGYTF. CDR3 DNA: TGTGCCAGCAGCTTATCGGGAGGTGGCTATGGCTACACCTTC.

The J gene is TRBJ2-2, the V gene TRBV12-3 or TRBV12-4; no reliable D call. The CDR3 totals 13 residues. The V and J ends lost 1 base and 5 bases respectively, with 5 bases between them. In DNA form, the CDR3 reads TGTGCCAGCAGTTTAGGGGGAACCGGGGAGCTGTTTTTT. This translates into CASSLGGTGELFF.

The chain is built from TRBV11-2 and TRBJ2-7; D not certain. Germline lookup yields CDR1 SGHAT and CDR2 FQNNGV. V shed 5 bases and J shed 4 bases, with 9 bases lying between them. There are 12 residues in the CDR3. The CDR3 is CASSHSPYEQYF. CDR3 nucleotide sequence: TGTGCCAGCAGCCATTCCCCATACGAGCAGTACTTC.

J is TRBJ2-7 and V is TRBV10-1, with 8 nucleotides matching TRBD2. The CDR3 has 16 amino acids. Trimming took 10 bases from V and 4 from J; bases not matched to a gene: 18. In germline, CDR1 is WNHNN, CDR2 SYGVQD (reference sequence). The CDR3: CAKISTSGGLLYEQYF. In nucleotides, the CDR3 is TGCGCCAAGATCTCAACGAGCGGGGGTTTGTTGTACGAGCAGTACTTC.

The chain has TRBV3-1 (or the pseudogene TRBV3-2) and TRBJ2-4; D is undetermined. Deletions cut 4 bases from V and 4 bases from J, with 17 bases between. CDR1 is LGHDT and CDR2 is YNNKEL in the germline V gene (reference sequence). The CDR3 length is 16 residues. CDR3 sequence: CASSPGPDHVKNIQYF. In DNA, the CDR3 is TGTGCCAGCAGCCCGGGTCCAGACCATGTGAAAAACATTCAGTACTTC.

The chain uses TRBV10-3 and TRBJ1-6; 7 bases are a match to TRBD1. The germline gives CDR1 ENHRY, CDR2 SYGVKD. With V trimmed by 5 bases and J by 7 bases, 8 bases remained unmatched. There are 15 residues in the CDR3. The CDR3 coding sequence is TGTGCCATCAGTAACCGGGACAGATCGAATTCACCCCTCCACTTT. Its translation is CAISNRDRSNSPLHF.

The chain is built from TRBV21-1 and TRBJ2-3; TRBD1 is taken as the D call from the table, unchecked against the DNA. TRBV21-1 is a known pseudogene. CDR3 length equals 14 residues. Written as DNA, the CDR3 is TGTGCCAGCCCCGCGGGACAGGGTATGGATACGCAGTATTTT. Protein product: CASPAGQGMDTQYF.

This clone came up once. The J gene is TRBJ1-1, the V gene TRBV6-1; 7 bases are a match to TRBD1. V shed 3 bases and J 1 base; nucleotides not matched to a gene: 5. The CDR3 extends over 15 amino acids. The V gene's germline CDR1 is MNHNS and CDR2 SASEGT. CDR3 in DNA: TGTGCCAGCAGTGAGGGACAGCGTAGGAACACTGAAGCTTTCTTT. Translating gives CASSEGQRRNTEAFF.

This clone was observed a single time. The chain is built from TRBV7-8 and TRBJ1-3, with D unresolved. Germline V CDR1 and CDR2: SGHVS, FQNEAQ. The CDR3 runs to 13 residues. V was shortened by 6 bases and J by 0 bases, with 6 bases between the two germline ends. The CDR3 nucleotides are TGTGCCAGCAGATCAGTCTCTGGAAACACCATATATTTT. Translating gives CASRSVSGNTIYF. Supplemented by reference TRBV7-8 and TRBJ1-3, the full variable domain reads GAGVSQSPRYKVAKRGQDVALRCDPISGHVSLFWYQQALGQGPEFLTYFQNEAQLDKSGLPSDRFFAERPEGSVSTLKIQRTQQEDSAVYLCASRSVSGNTIYFGEGSWLTVV.

This clone showed up just a few times. The V call is TRBV19, the J call TRBJ1-5; D perhaps matches TRBD1 (6 bases). Trimming removed 7 bases from V and 3 bases from J, with 19 bases in between. There are 16 residues in the CDR3. Germline CDR1 and CDR2: LNHDA and SQIVND (reference sequence). The CDR3 region has the DNA TGTGCCAGTACCCTCCAGGGGTCTACGTTCAATCAGCCCCAGCATTTT. It codes for CASTLQGSTFNQPQHF.

J is TRBJ2-7 and V is TRBV21-1; TRBD2 reflects the table's D call only, with no check against the DNA. TRBV21-1 is recorded as a pseudogene. This CDR3 comprises 17 residues. The CDR3 spells CASSKVDGLAVSYEQYV. CDR3 nucleotide sequence: TGTGCCAGCAGCAAAGTGGACGGACTAGCGGTTTCCTACGAGCAGTACGTC.

This clone was detected a few times. CDR3 residues: CASSPHGTEAFF. CDR3 coding DNA: TGTGCCAGCAGCCCCCATGGGACTGAAGCTTTCTTT. The chain employs TRBV5-8 and TRBJ1-1; D ambiguous. Germline-derived CDR1 and CDR2 are SGHTS and YDEGEE. The CDR3 consists of 12 residues. Trimming took 4 bases from V and 5 from J, leaving 9 bases between them.

The chain recombines TRBV6-2 or TRBV6-3 with TRBJ2-7; no definite D call. CDR1 is MNHEY, CDR2 SVGEGT, per germline. CDR3 length: 13 amino acids. V was clipped by 2 bases and J by 4 bases, with 9 bases between them. CDR3 sequence reads: CASSYLLGYEQYV. The CDR3 DNA follows: TGTGCCAGCAGTTACCTTCTGGGGTACGAGCAGTACGTC.

A few counts support this clone. This chain uses TRBV12-3 or TRBV12-4 with TRBJ2-7; possibly TRBD1 for D (6 bases). The CDR3 extends over 13 amino acids. The V end was cut by 5 bases, the J end by 7 bases, with 15 bases between. The CDR3 bases are TGTGCCAGCAGTCCAACCCCTCAGGGGGAGCAGTACGTC. Residues: CASSPTPQGEQYV.

This chain connects TRBV9 to TRBJ2-1; a weak D match, TRBD1 (6 bases). V gave up 2 bases and J gave up 4 bases, with 22 bases separating them. Germline V gene sequence: CDR1 SGDLS, CDR2 YYNGEE. The CDR3 runs to 18 residues. The DNA of the CDR3 is TGTGCCAGCAGCGTCTCCGCCAAAACGGGACATATATACAATGAGCAGTTCTTC. Its translation: CASSVSAKTGHIYNEQFF.

This chain joins TRBV27 and TRBJ1-5, with D possibly matching TRBD1 (5 bases). The CDR3 extends over 16 amino acids. The V gene's germline CDR1 is MNHEY and CDR2 SMNVEV (reference sequence). With 5 bases removed from V and 5 bases from J, the gap between germline ends came to 19 bases. The CDR3 nucleotides are TGTGCCAGCAGTCCCGAAGGGACGGGCATATATCAGCCCCAGCATTTT. This gives the protein CASSPEGTGIYQPQHF.

V is TRBV19 and J is TRBJ2-5; TRBD1 matches at 8 bases. The CDR3 is 14 amino acids. V shed 4 bases, J shed 5 bases, and the junction held 6 bases outside the gene matches. Germline values: CDR1 LNHDA, CDR2 SQIVND (reference sequence). The CDR3 DNA is TGTGCCAGTAGTAGACGGACAGGGATGGAGACCCAGTACTTC. Translation gives CASSRRTGMETQYF.

This clone appeared a few times. V and J are TRBV29-1 and TRBJ2-7; D might be TRBD1 (6 bases). CDR3 length: 16 amino acids. CDR1 and CDR2 (germline): SQVTM, ANQGSEA. The V end was cut by 0 bases, the J end by 2 bases, with 17 bases between. For the CDR3, the DNA is TGCAGCGTTGAAGATCGTGACAGGTCCGCACCCTACGAGCAGTACTTC. Its translation is CSVEDRDRSAPYEQYF.

The rearrangement uses TRBV2 and TRBJ1-2; D possibly corresponds to TRBD1 (5 bases). Between the trimmed V and J ends, which lost 7 bases and 7 bases, there was a span of 28 bases. The V gene's germline CDR1 is SNHLY and CDR2 FYNNEI. The CDR3 runs 17 residues. CDR3 bases: TGTGCCAGCAATAGACCGTCCGGGGGAAAGGAAGGCAGTGGCTACACCTTC. Protein sequence: CASNRPSGGKEGSGYTF.

This chain uses TRBV3-1 (or the pseudogene TRBV3-2) with TRBJ2-6; D is unresolved. The CDR3 loop spans 17 amino acids. Trimming cost V 1 base and J 0 bases, with 10 bases left between them. Germline lookup yields CDR1 LGHDT and CDR2 YNNKEL (reference sequence). The CDR3 nucleotides are TGTGCCAGCAGCCAAGGTAGACGGAGCTCTGGGGCCAACGTCCTGACTTTC. It yields the protein CASSQGRRSSGANVLTF.

This clone occurred once. The rearrangement joins TRBV6-1 to TRBJ2-3, with D possibly TRBD1 on 5 matching bases. The CDR3 covers 14 residues. With 3 bases removed from V and 3 bases from J, the gap between germline ends came to 10 bases. Germline CDR1 and CDR2: MNHNS and SASEGT. CDR3 sequence (DNA): TGTGCCAGCAGTGACCCACAGGAAACAGATACGCAGTATTTT. Amino acids: CASSDPQETDTQYF.

The chain links TRBV7-9 to TRBJ2-1; 13 bases are a match to TRBD2. Germline CDR1 reads SEHNR; CDR2 reads FQNEAQ (reference sequence). V shed 2 bases, J shed 0 bases, and the junction held 7 bases outside the gene matches. The CDR3 is made up of 19 amino acids. The DNA of the CDR3 is TGTGCCAGCAGCTTATCCCGGACTAGCGGGGGCCTCTCCTACAATGAGCAGTTCTTC. This encodes CASSLSRTSGGLSYNEQFF.

The chain couples TRBV6-1 to TRBJ1-5, with a possible D match to TRBD1 (6 bases). V lost 2 bases to trimming and J lost 7 bases, with 15 bases between them. This CDR3 is 15 amino acids long. Germline values: CDR1 MNHNS, CDR2 SASEGT. The CDR3 region is CASSEFGQGHQPQHF. The CDR3, as DNA: TGTGCCAGCAGTGAATTCGGTCAGGGGCACCAGCCCCAGCATTTT.